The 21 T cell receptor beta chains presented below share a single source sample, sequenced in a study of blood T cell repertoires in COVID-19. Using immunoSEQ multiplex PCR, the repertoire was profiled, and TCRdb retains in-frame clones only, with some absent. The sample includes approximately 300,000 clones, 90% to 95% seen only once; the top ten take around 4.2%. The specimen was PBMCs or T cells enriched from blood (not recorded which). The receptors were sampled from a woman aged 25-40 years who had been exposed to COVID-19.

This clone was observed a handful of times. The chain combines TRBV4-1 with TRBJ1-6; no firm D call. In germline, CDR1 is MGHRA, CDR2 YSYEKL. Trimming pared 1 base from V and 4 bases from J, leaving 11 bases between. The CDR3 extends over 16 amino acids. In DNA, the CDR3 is TGCGCCAGCAGCCAAGTGGTGAGTGAATATAATTCACCCCTCCACTTT. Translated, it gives CASSQVVSEYNSPLHF.

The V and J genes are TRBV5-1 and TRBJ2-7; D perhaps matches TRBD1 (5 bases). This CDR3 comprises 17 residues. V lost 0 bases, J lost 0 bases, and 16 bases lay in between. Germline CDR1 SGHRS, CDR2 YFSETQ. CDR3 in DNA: TGCGCCAGCAGCTTGGCTCGTGAAATAGACAGCTCCTACGAGCAGTACTTC. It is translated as CASSLAREIDSSYEQYF.

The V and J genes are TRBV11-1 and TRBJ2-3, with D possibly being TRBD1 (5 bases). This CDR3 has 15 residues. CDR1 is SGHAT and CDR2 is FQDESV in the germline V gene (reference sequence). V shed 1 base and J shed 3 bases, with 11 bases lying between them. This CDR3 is CASSLDDRGTDTQYF. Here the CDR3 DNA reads TGTGCCAGCAGCTTAGATGACAGAGGAACAGATACGCAGTATTTT. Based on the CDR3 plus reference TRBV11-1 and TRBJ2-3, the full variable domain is EAEVAQSPRYKITEKSQAVAFWCDPISGHATLYWYRQILGQGPELLVQFQDESVVDDSQLPKDRFSAERLKGVDSTLKIQPAELGDSAMYLCASSLDDRGTDTQYFGPGTRLTVL.

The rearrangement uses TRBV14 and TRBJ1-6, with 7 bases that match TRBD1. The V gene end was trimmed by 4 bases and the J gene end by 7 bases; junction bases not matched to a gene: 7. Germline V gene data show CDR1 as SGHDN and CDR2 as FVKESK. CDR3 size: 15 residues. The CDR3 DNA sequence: TGTGCCAGCAGCCCACAGGGGTCTTGGAATTCACCCCTCCACTTT. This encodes CASSPQGSWNSPLHF.

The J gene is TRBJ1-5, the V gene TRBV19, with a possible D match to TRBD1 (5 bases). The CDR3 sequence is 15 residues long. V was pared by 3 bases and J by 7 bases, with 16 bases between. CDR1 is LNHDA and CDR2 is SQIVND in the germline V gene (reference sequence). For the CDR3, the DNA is TGTGCCAGTAGTATGGGGCAGGGTGTCACCCAGCCCCAGCATTTT. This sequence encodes CASSMGQGVTQPQHF.

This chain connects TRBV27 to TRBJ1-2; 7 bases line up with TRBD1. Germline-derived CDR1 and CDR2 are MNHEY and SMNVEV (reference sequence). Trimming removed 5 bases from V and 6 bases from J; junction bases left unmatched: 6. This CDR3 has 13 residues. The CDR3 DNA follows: TGTGCCAGCAGTGATAGGACAGGCGATGGCTACACCTTC. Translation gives CASSDRTGDGYTF.

CDR3 nucleotides: TGTGCCAGCAGTTACTCGGAGGGGTGGAATGAAGCTTTCTTT. It translates to CASSYSEGWNEAFF. The chain carries TRBV6-5 and TRBJ1-1, with D possibly TRBD1 on 5 matching bases. Germline V gene lookup returns CDR1 MNHEY and CDR2 SVGAGI. The CDR3 totals 14 residues. Between the trimmed V and J ends, which lost 0 bases and 7 bases, there was a span of 12 bases.

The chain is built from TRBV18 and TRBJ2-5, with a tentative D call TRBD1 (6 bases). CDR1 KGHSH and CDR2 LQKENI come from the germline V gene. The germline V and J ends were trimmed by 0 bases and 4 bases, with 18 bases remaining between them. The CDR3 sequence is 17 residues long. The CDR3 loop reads CASSPPGTPPRRETQYF. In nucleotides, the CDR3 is TGTGCCAGCTCACCACCGGGGACACCCCCCCGGAGAGAGACCCAGTACTTC.

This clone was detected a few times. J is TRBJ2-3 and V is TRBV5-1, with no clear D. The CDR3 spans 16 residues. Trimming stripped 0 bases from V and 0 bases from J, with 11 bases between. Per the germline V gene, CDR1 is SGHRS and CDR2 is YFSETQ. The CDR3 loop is CASSLAAPRSTDTQYF. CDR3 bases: TGCGCCAGCAGCTTGGCAGCGCCCAGAAGCACAGATACGCAGTATTTT.

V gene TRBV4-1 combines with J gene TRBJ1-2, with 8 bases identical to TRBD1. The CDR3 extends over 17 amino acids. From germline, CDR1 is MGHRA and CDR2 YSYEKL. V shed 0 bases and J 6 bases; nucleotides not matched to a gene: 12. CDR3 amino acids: CASSQDQGTGLLDGYTF. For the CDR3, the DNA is TGCGCCAGCAGCCAAGATCAGGGGACAGGCCTGCTGGATGGCTACACCTTC.

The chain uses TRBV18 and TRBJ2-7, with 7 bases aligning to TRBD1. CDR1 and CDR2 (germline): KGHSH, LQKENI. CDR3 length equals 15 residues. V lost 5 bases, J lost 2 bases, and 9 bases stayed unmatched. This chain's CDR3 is CASSSDNRGPYEQYF. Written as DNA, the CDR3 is TGTGCCAGCTCATCCGATAACAGGGGACCCTACGAGCAGTACTTC.

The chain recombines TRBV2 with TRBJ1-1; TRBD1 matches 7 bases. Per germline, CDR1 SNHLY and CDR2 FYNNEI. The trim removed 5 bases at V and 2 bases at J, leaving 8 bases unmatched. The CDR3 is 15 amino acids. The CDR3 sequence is CASSQDGQVNTEAFF. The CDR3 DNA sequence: TGTGCCAGCAGTCAAGATGGACAGGTCAACACTGAAGCTTTCTTT. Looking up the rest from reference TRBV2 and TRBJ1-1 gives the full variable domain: EPEVTQTPSHQVTQMGQEVILRCVPISNHLYFYWYRQILGQKVEFLVSFYNNEISEKSEIFDDQFSVERPDGSNFTLKIRSTKLEDSAMYFCASSQDGQVNTEAFFGQGTRLTVV.

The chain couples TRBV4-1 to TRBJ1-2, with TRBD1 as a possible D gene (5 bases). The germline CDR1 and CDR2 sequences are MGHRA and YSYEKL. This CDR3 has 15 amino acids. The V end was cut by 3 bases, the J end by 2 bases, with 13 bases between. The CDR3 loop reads CASSQSAGFNYGYTF. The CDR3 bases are TGCGCCAGCAGCCAGTCGGCAGGGTTCAACTATGGCTACACCTTC.

The DNA for the CDR3 is TGTGCCAGCAGCCAATACAGGGGGCCCCTCAATGAGCAGTTCTTC. Its protein is CASSQYRGPLNEQFF. The gene calls are TRBV3-1 (or the pseudogene TRBV3-2) and TRBJ2-1; 9 bases agree with TRBD1. J lost 6 bases, V lost 2 bases, and 5 bases had no gene match. Per the germline V gene, CDR1 is LGHDT and CDR2 is YNNKEL (reference sequence). The CDR3 length is 15 residues.

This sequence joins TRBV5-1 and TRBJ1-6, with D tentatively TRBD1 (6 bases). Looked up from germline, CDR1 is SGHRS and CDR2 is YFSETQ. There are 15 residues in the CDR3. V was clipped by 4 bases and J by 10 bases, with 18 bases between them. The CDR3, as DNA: TGCGCCAGCAGCGGGGAACAGGGTGGAGTCTCACCCCTCCACTTT. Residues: CASSGEQGGVSPLHF.

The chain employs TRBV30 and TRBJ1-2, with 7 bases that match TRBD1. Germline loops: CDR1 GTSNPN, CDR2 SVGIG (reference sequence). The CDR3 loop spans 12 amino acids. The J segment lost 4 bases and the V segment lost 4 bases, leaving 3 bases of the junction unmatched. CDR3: CAWTAGGYGYTF. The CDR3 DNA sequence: TGTGCCTGGACGGCAGGGGGCTATGGCTACACCTTC.

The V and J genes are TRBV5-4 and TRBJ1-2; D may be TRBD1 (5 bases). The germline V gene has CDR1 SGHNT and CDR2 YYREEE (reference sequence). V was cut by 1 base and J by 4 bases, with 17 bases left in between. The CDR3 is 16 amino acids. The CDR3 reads CASSLYSSGQRYGYTF. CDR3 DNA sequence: TGTGCCAGCAGCTTGTATAGTTCAGGGCAACGCTATGGCTACACCTTC.

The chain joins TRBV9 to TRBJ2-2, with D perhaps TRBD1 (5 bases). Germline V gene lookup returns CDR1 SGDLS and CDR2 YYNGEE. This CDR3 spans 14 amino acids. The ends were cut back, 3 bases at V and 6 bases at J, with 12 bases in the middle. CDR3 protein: CASSAQGVAGELFF. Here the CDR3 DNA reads TGTGCCAGCAGCGCCCAGGGCGTCGCCGGGGAGCTGTTTTTT.

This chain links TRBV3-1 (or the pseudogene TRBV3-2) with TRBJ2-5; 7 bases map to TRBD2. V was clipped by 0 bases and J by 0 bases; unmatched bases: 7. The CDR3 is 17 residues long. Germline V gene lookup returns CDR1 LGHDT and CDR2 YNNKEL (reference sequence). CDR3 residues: CASSQDGEGWYQETQYF. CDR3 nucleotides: TGTGCCAGCAGCCAAGATGGGGAGGGGTGGTACCAAGAGACCCAGTACTTC.

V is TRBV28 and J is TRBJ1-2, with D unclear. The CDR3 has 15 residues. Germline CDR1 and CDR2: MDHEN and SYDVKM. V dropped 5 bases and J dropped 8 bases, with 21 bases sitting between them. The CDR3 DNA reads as TGTGCCAGCAGTCCAGCCTTGGGCTGGATGGCGGGCTACACCTTC. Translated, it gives CASSPALGWMAGYTF.

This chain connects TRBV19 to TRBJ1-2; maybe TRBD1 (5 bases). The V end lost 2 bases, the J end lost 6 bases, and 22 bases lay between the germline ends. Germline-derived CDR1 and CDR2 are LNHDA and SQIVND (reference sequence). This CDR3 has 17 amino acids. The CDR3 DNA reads TGTGCCAGTAGTATAATTTTGGGCCGCGGGGGGGGTGATGGCTACACCTTC. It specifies CASSIILGRGGGDGYTF. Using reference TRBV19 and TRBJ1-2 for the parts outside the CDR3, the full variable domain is DGGITQSPKYLFRKEGQNVTLSCEQNLNHDAMYWYRQDPGQGLRLIYYSQIVNDFQKGDIAEGYSVSREKKESFPLTVTSAQKNPTAFYLCASSIILGRGGGDGYTFGSGTRLTVV.